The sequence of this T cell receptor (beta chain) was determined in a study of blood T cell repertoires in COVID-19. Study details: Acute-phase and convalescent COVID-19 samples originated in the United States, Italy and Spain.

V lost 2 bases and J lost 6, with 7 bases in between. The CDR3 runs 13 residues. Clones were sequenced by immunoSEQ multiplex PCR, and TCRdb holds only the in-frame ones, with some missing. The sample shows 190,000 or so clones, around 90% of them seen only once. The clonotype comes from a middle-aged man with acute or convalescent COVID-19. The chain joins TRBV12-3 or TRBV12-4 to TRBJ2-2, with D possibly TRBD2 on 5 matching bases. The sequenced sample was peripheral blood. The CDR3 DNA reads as TGTGCCAGCAGTTTATTGGAGGCCGGGGAGCTGTTTTTT. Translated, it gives CASSLLEAGELFF.